This T cell receptor (beta chain) was sequenced in a study of blood T cell repertoires in COVID-19. Sequencing was performed with immunoSEQ multiplex PCR; in TCRdb, only in-frame clones are kept and a portion is missing. The sample shows about 250,000 clones, approximately 90% of them seen only once. Trimming took off 10 bases at V and 3 bases at J, with 13 bases between the two ends. This CDR3 has 14 residues. Per the germline V gene, CDR1 is MNHEY and CDR2 is SVGAGI. The TCR comes from a man under 40 with acute or convalescent COVID-19. The sequencing sample was made of peripheral blood. The chain joins TRBV6-5 to TRBJ1-6, with D maybe TRBD1 (5 bases). CDR3 sequence: CANGRGDYNSPLHF. The CDR3 DNA reads as TGTGCCAACGGGAGAGGGGACTATAATTCACCCCTCCACTTT.